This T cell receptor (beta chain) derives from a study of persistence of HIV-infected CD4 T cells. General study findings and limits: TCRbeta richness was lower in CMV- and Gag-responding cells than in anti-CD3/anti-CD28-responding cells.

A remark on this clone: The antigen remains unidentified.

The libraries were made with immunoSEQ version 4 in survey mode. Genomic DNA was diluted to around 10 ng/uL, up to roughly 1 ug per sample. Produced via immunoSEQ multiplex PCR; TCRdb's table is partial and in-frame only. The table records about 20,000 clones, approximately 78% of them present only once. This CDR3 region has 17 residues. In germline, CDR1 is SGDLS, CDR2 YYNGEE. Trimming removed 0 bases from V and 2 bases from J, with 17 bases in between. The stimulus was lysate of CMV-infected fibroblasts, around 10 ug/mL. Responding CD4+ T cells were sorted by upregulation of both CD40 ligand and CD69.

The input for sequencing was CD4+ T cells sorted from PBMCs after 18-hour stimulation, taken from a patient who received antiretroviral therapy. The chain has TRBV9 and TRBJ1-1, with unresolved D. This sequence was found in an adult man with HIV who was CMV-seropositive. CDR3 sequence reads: CASSVGPTAWANTEAFF. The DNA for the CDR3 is TGTGCCAGCAGCGTAGGACCCACAGCTTGGGCAAACACTGAAGCTTTCTTT.